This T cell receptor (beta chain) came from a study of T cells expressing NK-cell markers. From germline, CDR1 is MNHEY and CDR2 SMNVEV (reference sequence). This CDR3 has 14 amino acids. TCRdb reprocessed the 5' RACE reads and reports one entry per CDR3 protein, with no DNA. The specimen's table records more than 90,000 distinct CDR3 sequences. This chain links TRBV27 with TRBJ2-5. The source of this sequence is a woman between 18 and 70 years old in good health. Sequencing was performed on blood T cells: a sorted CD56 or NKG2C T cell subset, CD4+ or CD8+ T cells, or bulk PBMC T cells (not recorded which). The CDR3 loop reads CASSLSGFQETQYF.